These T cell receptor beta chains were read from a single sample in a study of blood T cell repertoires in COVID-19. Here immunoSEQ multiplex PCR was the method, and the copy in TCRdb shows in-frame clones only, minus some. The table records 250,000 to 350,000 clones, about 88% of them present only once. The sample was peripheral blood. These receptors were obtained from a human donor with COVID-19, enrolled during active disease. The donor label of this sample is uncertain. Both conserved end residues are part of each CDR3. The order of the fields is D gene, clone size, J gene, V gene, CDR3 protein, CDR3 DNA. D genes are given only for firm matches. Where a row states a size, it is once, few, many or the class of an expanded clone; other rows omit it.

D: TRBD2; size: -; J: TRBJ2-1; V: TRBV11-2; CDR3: CASSLGRGGSRRNEQFF; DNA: TGTGCCAGCAGCTTAGGACGGGGCGGGAGTCGTAGGAATGAGCAGTTCTTC
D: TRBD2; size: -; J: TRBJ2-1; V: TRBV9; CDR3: CASSVLGEGNNEQFF; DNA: TGTGCCAGCAGCGTATTAGGGGAGGGCAACAATGAGCAGTTCTTC
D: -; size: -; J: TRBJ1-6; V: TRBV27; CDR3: CASSLHWGGQGFNSPLHF; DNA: TGTGCCAGCAGTTTACATTGGGGAGGGCAGGGTTTCAATTCACCCCTCCACTTT
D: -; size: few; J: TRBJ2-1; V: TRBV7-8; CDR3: CASSRSTGYNEQFF; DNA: TGTGCCAGCAGCCGCTCGACAGGCTACAATGAGCAGTTCTTC
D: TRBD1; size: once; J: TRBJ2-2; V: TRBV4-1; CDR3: CASSQLPGQGTGELFF; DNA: TGCGCCAGCAGCCAATTGCCGGGACAGGGAACCGGGGAGCTGTTTTTT
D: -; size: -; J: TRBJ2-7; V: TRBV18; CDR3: CASSLIQRSSYEQYF; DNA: TGTGCCAGCTCACTTATACAGCGGAGCTCCTACGAGCAGTACTTC
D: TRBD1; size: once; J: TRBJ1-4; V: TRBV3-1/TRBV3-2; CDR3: CASSQDRLGGLDNEKLFF; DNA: TGTGCCAGCAGCCAGGACAGGTTAGGTGGGTTGGACAATGAAAAACTGTTTTTT
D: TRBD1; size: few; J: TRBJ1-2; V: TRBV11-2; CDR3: CASSIQGALGYTF; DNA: TGTGCCAGCAGCATCCAGGGGGCACTGGGCTACACCTTC
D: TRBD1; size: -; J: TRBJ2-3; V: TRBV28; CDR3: CASTPMTGVFVGTDTQYF; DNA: TGTGCCAGCACCCCAATGACAGGGGTCTTTGTGGGCACAGATACGCAGTATTTT
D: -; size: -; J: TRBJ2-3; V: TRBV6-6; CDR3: CASTSEGTDTQYF; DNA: TGTGCCAGCACTTCGGAGGGCACAGATACGCAGTATTTT